This passage covers 18 T cell receptor beta chains from one sample sequenced in a study of yellow fever vaccine responses in identical twins (dated by TCRdb to 2017 to 2018). Library creation used RT-PCR. This sample was sequenced with an Illumina HiSeq 2500. TCRdb's own reprocessing of the public reads used fastp at Q25 and MiXCR and kept productive beta chains. Records with the same CDR3 protein are collapsed into one entry carrying the most frequent genes and DNA. Across this sample there are under 25,000 distinct CDR3 sequences, with approximately 79% seen only once. About 2.4% of the sample comes from the top ten. This sample comprised T cells from blood (PBMCs), unsorted or a sorted subset (not recorded which), obtained before or after yellow fever vaccination (not recorded which). All receptors derive from a woman between 18 and 30 years old who received the yellow fever vaccine. Donor details come from another sample of the same person, matched by shared clones.

The rearrangement joins TRBV10-3 to TRBJ2-7, with D perhaps matching TRBD1 (5 bases). Germline-derived CDR1 and CDR2 are ENHRY and SYGVKD. The length of the CDR3 is 18 residues. V was clipped by 1 base and J by 0 bases, with 19 bases between them. The CDR3 reads CAISELSDRSESSYEQYF. The CDR3 nucleotides are TGTGCCATCAGTGAGTTATCCGACAGAAGTGAAAGCTCCTACGAGCAGTACTTC.

The chain couples TRBV7-2 to TRBJ2-1; D is tentatively TRBD1 or TRBD2 (5 bases each). Trimming left V 2 bases short and J 2 bases short, with 7 bases between. Germline CDR1 SGHTA, CDR2 FQGNSA. This CDR3 has 14 amino acids. As DNA, the CDR3 is TGTGCCAGCAGCTTACCGGGACCCTACAATGAGCAGTTCTTC. It yields the protein CASSLPGPYNEQFF.

CDR3 protein: CASTPGDTGELFF. Written as DNA, the CDR3 is TGTGCCAGCACGCCAGGGGACACCGGGGAGCTGTTTTTT. The V call is TRBV12-3 or TRBV12-4, the J call TRBJ2-2; tentative D call: TRBD1 (6 bases). This CDR3 is built from 13 residues. With 7 bases removed from V and 3 bases from J, the gap between germline ends came to 9 bases.

V usage is TRBV6-9 and J usage is TRBJ1-1; 8 positions agree with TRBD1. The germline V gene has CDR1 MNHGY and CDR2 SVAAGI. Trimming at V came to 5 bases and at J to 2 bases, leaving 7 bases not matched to a gene. CDR3 length: 15 amino acids. CDR3 DNA: TGTGCCAGCAGTATTCGGACAGGGCGTAACACTGAAGCTTTCTTT. This translates into CASSIRTGRNTEAFF.

The chain recombines TRBV29-1 with TRBJ2-1; 12 nucleotides match TRBD2. The trim removed 2 bases at V and 1 base at J, leaving 12 bases unmatched. The germline V gene encodes CDR1 SQVTM and CDR2 ANQGSEA. CDR3 length equals 19 residues. CDR3 in amino acids: CSVEPLAGGPRRSYNEQFF. CDR3 nucleotides: TGCAGCGTTGAACCCCTAGCGGGAGGGCCCCGAAGGTCCTACAATGAGCAGTTCTTC.

The chain employs TRBV13 and TRBJ1-1, with a tentative D call TRBD1 (6 bases). V was trimmed by 5 bases and J by 1 base, leaving 8 bases between them. The germline V gene encodes CDR1 PRHDT and CDR2 FYEKMQ (reference sequence). The CDR3 is 13 residues long. The CDR3 nucleotides are TGTGCCAGCAGCCGGACAGCGAACACTGAAGCTTTCTTT. Translating gives CASSRTANTEAFF.

This clonotype was observed a few times. The chain couples TRBV18 to TRBJ1-4, with 8 positions matching TRBD1. V shed 3 bases and J 4 bases; nucleotides not matched to a gene: 1. CDR3 length: 14 amino acids. Looked up from germline, CDR1 is KGHSH and CDR2 is LQKENI. CDR3 amino acids: CASSPDRVNEKLFF. In nucleotides, the CDR3 is TGTGCCAGCTCACCGGACAGGGTTAATGAAAAACTGTTTTTT.

This sequence joins TRBV20-1 and TRBJ2-3, with unresolved D. The length of the CDR3 is 12 residues. Trimming removed 7 bases at V and 0 bases at J, with 8 bases between. Germline V CDR1 and CDR2: DFQATT, SNEGSKA (reference sequence). CDR3 residues: CSVRPSTDTQYF. CDR3 DNA sequence: TGCAGTGTTAGGCCAAGCACAGATACGCAGTATTTT.

CDR3 in DNA: TGCAGCGTTTCAGGGGCTTACAATGAGCAGTTCTTC. Translation gives CSVSGAYNEQFF. The V gene is TRBV29-1, the J gene TRBJ2-1; tentative D call: TRBD1 (6 bases). The CDR3 runs to 12 residues. V was shortened by 5 bases and J by 4 bases, with 9 bases between the two germline ends. CDR1 and CDR2 from the germline V gene are SQVTM and ANQGSEA.

There are a few counts of this clonotype. The J gene is TRBJ2-7, the V gene TRBV18; 8 bases line up with TRBD1. CDR3 length: 13 residues. The germline V gene has CDR1 KGHSH and CDR2 LQKENI. After removal of 3 bases from V and 6 bases from J, the junction contained 4 bases not matched to a gene. For the CDR3, the DNA is TGTGCCAGCTCACCCCAAACAGGGGGCGAGCAGTACTTC. Its translation: CASSPQTGGEQYF.

The CDR3 region has the DNA TGTGCCAGCACTCGGGCACGGGGTGGCACAGATACGCAGTATTTT. It yields the protein CASTRARGGTDTQYF. The chain links TRBV5-6 to TRBJ2-3; D might be TRBD2 (5 bases). V lost 6 bases to trimming and J lost 1 base, with 15 bases between them. Germline CDR1 reads SGHDT; CDR2 reads YYEEEE. CDR3 length: 15 residues.

This clonotype showed up just a few times. The chain couples TRBV20-1 to TRBJ1-6; D remains ambiguous. V lost 6 bases, J lost 7 bases, and 4 bases lay in between. The CDR3 sequence is 10 residues long. Germline V CDR1 and CDR2: DFQATT, SNEGSKA (reference sequence). The CDR3: CSAENSPLHF. The CDR3 nucleotides are TGCAGTGCGGAGAATTCACCCCTCCACTTT.

The rearrangement joins TRBV11-1 to TRBJ2-7; D gene ambiguous. V lost 1 base to trimming and J lost 3 bases, with 13 bases between them. This CDR3 is 15 amino acids long. Germline CDR1 SGHAT, CDR2 FQDESV (reference sequence). CDR3 coding DNA: TGTGCCAGCAGCTTAGTATCGCAGCCGAACTACGAGCAGTACTTC. Residues: CASSLVSQPNYEQYF.

The chain couples TRBV11-1 to TRBJ2-1, with a tentative D call TRBD1 (5 bases). V was shortened by 8 bases and J by 7 bases, with 9 bases between the two germline ends. The CDR3 loop spans 11 amino acids. Germline lookup yields CDR1 SGHAT and CDR2 FQDESV (reference sequence). The CDR3 DNA is TGTGCCAGCGGAAGGGGTAATGAGCAGTTCTTC. Its translation is CASGRGNEQFF.

The chain links TRBV12-3 or TRBV12-4 to TRBJ2-5; TRBD2 aligns across 8 bases. V lost 2 bases to trimming and J lost 6 bases; unmatched junction nucleotides: 5. The CDR3 has 14 residues. CDR3 protein: CASSLSGSQKTQYF. The CDR3 nucleotides are TGTGCCAGCAGTTTAAGCGGGAGTCAGAAGACCCAGTACTTC.

The genes are TRBV12-3 or TRBV12-4 and TRBJ2-2; 8 nucleotides line up with TRBD1. CDR3 size: 16 residues. V shed 6 bases and J 2 bases; nucleotides not matched to a gene: 8. CDR3 loop: CASRLDRGSNTGELFF. CDR3 nucleotide sequence: TGTGCCAGCAGGCTAGACAGGGGAAGTAACACCGGGGAGCTGTTTTTT.

The V and J genes are TRBV5-1 and TRBJ1-6; a possible D gene is TRBD1 (5 bases). Germline loops: CDR1 SGHRS, CDR2 YFSETQ. With 5 bases removed from V and 10 bases from J, the gap between germline ends came to 10 bases. The CDR3 has 12 amino acids. DNA of the CDR3: TGCGCCAGCAGTTCCGGGGACTCACCCCTCCACTTT. Protein: CASSSGDSPLHF.

The chain combines TRBV20-1 with TRBJ2-7; D gene ambiguous. The CDR3 has 16 amino acids. The V gene's germline CDR1 is DFQATT and CDR2 SNEGSKA (reference sequence). Trimming stripped 1 base from V and 1 base from J, with 17 bases between. The CDR3 nucleotides read TGCAGTGCTAGAGCCCTATTGGCGGCGACTTCCTACGAGCAGTACTTC. Amino acids: CSARALLAATSYEQYF.